This T cell receptor beta chain was sequenced for a study of Ad26.COV2.S vaccination and SARS-CoV-2 variants. The CDR3 is made up of 13 amino acids. V was trimmed by 1 base and J by 12 bases, leaving 13 bases between them. Noted treatment: some 20 received Ad26.COV2.S at low or high dose, single or two shots; 5 received placebo; per-sample allocation not given. The samples date from day 63 after the first vaccine or placebo injection. Libraries were prepared by immunoSEQ multiplex PCR; TCRdb keeps only in-frame clonotypes and omits some of them. The sample shows some 410,000 clones, approximately 92% of them seen only once.

The chain combines TRBV12-3 or TRBV12-4 with TRBJ2-1; TRBD1 or TRBD2 may be the D gene (5 bases each). This receptor was identified in a person aged 18 to 65 who received the Ad26.COV2.S COVID-19 vaccine or a placebo. Sequenced material: peripheral blood, taken in a trial of Ad26.COV2.S vaccine versus placebo. CDR3 nucleotide sequence: TGTGCCAGCAGTTTAGAGGCCGGGACCTGGCAGTTCTTC. Its translation: CASSLEAGTWQFF.